The source of this TCR beta chain is a study of T-cell reconstitution after alpha-beta-depleted transplantation in children (dated by TCRdb to about 2016). About the full investigation: Using TCR repertoire profiling, the study quantitatively followed how T-cell immune reconstitution unfolded in children after TCRalphabeta/CD19-depleted allogeneic hematopoietic cell transplantation. The full study reports these points: The high TCRbeta diversity at day 60 in some patients was ascribed to recipient T cells and intrathymic progenitors that had survived conditioning. Hyperexpanded clone frequencies declined over subsequent months; after one year, T-cell counts and TCRbeta diversity were mostly attributed to newly produced T cells. Apparently early alphabetaT-cell count recovery about two months after transplant reportedly relied on only several hundred rapidly expanded clones derived from non-depleted graft cells.

Libraries were prepared through PCR. The sequencing machine was an Illumina HiSeq 2500. Molecular barcoding was employed in the preparation of TCR libraries, with unique molecular identifiers being used to normalize TCRbeta repertoire quantification. In-frame beta chains were kept once TCRdb had trimmed the public reads at Q25 with fastp and called clones with MiXCR. Entries that share a CDR3 protein sequence are merged under the most common genes and DNA. The sample data list approximately 630,000 distinct CDR3 sequences, and 13% of these were observed just once. The ten largest clones take up around 0.76% of the sample. This specimen's treatment or condition label, interpreted: allogeneic hematopoietic cell transplantation with graft depleted of TCRalphabeta T cells and CD19 B cells. Transplant recipients were children who received TCRalphabeta/CD19-depleted allogeneic hematopoietic cell grafts.

This clonotype showed up just a few times. Its antigen target is currently unknown. The sample holds no much larger clone one base away, and base qualities are not on file. From the cysteine through the phenylalanine, the CDR3 covers 15 amino acids. The kept DNA is CDR3 alone, 45 bases in frame from the first base. V is cut by 8 bases and J by 0 bases, and the space between the germline ends is 16 bases. The germline V gene encodes CDR1 LNHDA and CDR2 SQIVND (reference sequence). The receptor was isolated from a girl aged 2 to 9 with congenital amegakaryocytic thrombocytopenia, due to receive a stem cell transplant. This chain is built from TRBV19 and TRBJ1-1, with the D gene call left open. The sample consisted of PBMCs, taken before TCRalphabeta/CD19-depleted stem cell transplant. The nucleotide sequence reads as follows: TGTGCCAGTGCGCCCCTGGCAGGTTTGAACACTGAAGCTTTCTTT. This is translated as CASAPLAGLNTEAFF.